This T cell receptor (beta chain) came from a study of blood T cell repertoires in COVID-19 (TCRdb year 2020). In the study overall: Collaborator samples came from the United States, Italy and Spain and covered acute and convalescent phases of COVID-19. The prospective study material was composed of cDNA or gDNA derived from T cells, B-cell-depleted T cells, or PBMCs. Subjects who had been exposed to COVID-19, were actively infected with it, or had recovered from it provided the deeply sampled blood TCRbeta repertoires that made up the dataset. The repertoires were released in a freely available public database meant as a resource for research on the immune response to SARS-CoV-2. The samples were drawn from the first 160 participants of the ongoing ImmuneRACE study and from 1,254 subjects provided by 6 global collaborators. Sample metadata almost always included a de-identified subject ID, COVID-19 status, age in years and sex. Where available, HLA class I and class II types were obtained from metadata supplied by the sample provider rather than from assay-based typing.

Findings and caveats that apply to the study as a whole: Clinical and demographic metadata were provided uncurated, with the amount varying by source and participant.

Participants in the prospective study were enrolled through a virtual design, were aged about 18 to 90 years, and lived in roughly 24 United States geographic areas. To assign participants to cohorts, the prospective study relied on clinical history that participants themselves reported in a screening survey and a study questionnaire. For ImmuneRACE Cohort 3, a participant was defined as recovered based on two consecutive negative NP/OP PCR tests, clearance by a healthcare professional, or resolution of symptoms. In the prospective study, mobile phlebotomists collected whole blood, serum and a nasopharyngeal or oropharyngeal swab from each participant. Over a 2-month period, participants in the prospective study had the option of providing additional blood draws and questionnaires. Prospective study blood samples were shipped either frozen or at room temperature before DNA extraction. To note about this clone: This receptor's antigen is unknown. No clone much larger than this one lies a single base away; base qualities are absent.

TCRbeta CDR3 regions were amplified from genomic DNA by means of the immunoSEQ Assay, a bias-controlled multiplex PCR. Regarding the original processing steps: Nucleated cell counts per sample were estimated from amplification of reference gene primers within the assay. To quantify the absolute abundance of each unique TCRbeta CDR3 rearrangement, sequence reads were collapsed and filtered. For each sample, productive Simpson clonality was calculated by taking the square root of Simpson's diversity index across productive rearrangements. TCRdb re-hosts the immuneACCESS table, in-frame sequences only. Its copies lack some clones; in the studies checked, an unresolved V gene accounts for under half of them, and the cause for the rest is not known. V and J calls and clone size are those listed in that table; D and trimming were worked out from the DNA. For this sample the table gives 400,000 to 450,000 clones, of which 80% to 95% were detected only once. Less than 0.75% of the sample is taken by the ten largest.

The CDR3 contains 18 residues, cysteine and phenylalanine counted. Just the 54-base CDR3 DNA is kept, in frame starting at base 1. CDR1 SNHLY and CDR2 FYNNEI are derived from the germline V gene. The V and J ends are trimmed by 2 bases and 0 bases, leaving 17 bases between them. Sequenced input: PBMCs or T cells enriched from blood (not recorded which). This sequence uses TRBV2 and TRBJ1-5, with no confident D gene call. The receptor was derived from a man younger than 35 who had recovered from COVID-19. The DNA sequence is as follows: TGTGCCAGCAGTGAAACTGGTTTAGGAGGGATTAGCAATCAGCCCCAGCATTTT. This gives the protein CASSETGLGGISNQPQHF.